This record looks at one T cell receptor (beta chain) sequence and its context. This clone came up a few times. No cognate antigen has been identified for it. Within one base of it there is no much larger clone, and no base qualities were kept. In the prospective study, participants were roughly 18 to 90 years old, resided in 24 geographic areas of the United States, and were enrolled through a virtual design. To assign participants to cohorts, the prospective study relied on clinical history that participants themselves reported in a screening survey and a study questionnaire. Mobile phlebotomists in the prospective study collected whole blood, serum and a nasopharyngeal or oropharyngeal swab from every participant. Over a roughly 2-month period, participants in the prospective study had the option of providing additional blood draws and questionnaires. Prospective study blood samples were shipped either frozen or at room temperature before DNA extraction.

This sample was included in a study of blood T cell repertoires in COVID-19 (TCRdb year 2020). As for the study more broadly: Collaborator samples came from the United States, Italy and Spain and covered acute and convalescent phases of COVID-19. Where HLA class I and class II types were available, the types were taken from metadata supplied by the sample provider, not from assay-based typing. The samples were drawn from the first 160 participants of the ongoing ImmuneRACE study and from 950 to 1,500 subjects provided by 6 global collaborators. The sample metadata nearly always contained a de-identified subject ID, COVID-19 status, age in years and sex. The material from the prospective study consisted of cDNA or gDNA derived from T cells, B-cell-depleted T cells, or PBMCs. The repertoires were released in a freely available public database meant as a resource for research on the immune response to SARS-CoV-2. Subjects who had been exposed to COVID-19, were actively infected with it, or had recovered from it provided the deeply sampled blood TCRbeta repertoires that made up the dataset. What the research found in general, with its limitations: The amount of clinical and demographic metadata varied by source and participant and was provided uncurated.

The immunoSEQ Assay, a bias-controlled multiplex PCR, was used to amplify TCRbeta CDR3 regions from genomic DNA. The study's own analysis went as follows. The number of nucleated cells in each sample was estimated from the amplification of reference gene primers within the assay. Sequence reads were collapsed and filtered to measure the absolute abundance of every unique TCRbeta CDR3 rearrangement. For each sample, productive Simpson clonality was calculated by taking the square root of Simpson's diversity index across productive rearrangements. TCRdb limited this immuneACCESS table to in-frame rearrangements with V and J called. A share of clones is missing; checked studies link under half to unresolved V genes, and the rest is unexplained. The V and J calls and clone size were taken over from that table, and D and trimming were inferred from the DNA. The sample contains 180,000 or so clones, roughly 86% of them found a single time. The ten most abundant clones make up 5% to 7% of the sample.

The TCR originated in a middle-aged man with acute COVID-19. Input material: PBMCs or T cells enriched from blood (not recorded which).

The nucleotide sequence reads as follows: TGTGCCAGCAGGTTACAGGGGGATTCACCCCTCCACTTT. Its product reads: CASRLQGDSPLHF. Rearrangement joined TRBV28 to TRBJ1-6; 8 bases in between match TRBD1. The CDR3 runs 13 residues from the cysteine to the phenylalanine. The read is trimmed to its CDR3 DNA, 39 bases read in frame from base 1. Clipping removes 6 bases from V and 8 bases from J, with 3 as the unmatched junction base count. The germline V gene encodes CDR1 MDHEN and CDR2 SYDVKM.